The source of this T cell receptor beta chain is a study of T cells in Graves' hyperthyroidism and ophthalmopathy. TCR beta CDR3 regions were amplified from RNA transcripts. The HTBI primer set was used in a first-round RT-PCR of the TCR CDR3. TCRdb re-derived calls from the multiplex PCR reads in MiXCR, one entry per CDR3 protein. The sample shows about 600,000 distinct CDR3 sequences, more than 12% of them seen only once. CDR1 KGHDR and CDR2 SFDVKD come from the germline V gene. The CDR3 extends over 19 amino acids. Germline trimming cut 0 bases from V and 1 base from J; bases unmatched to any gene: 12. This clonotype was observed many times.

The J gene is TRBJ2-7, the V gene TRBV24-1, with 9 positions matching TRBD2. Material: blood. The sequence came from a woman aged 50 to 65 with Graves' ophthalmopathy. The CDR3 region has the DNA TGTGCCACCAGTGATTTGCCGGGAGTAGCGGGAGAAGGTTCCTACGAGCAGTACTTC. It codes for CATSDLPGVAGEGSYEQYF.